The 28 T cell receptor beta chains given below trace back to one sample, sequenced in a study of blood T cell repertoires in COVID-19. Method: immunoSEQ multiplex PCR; TCRdb's copy keeps in-frame clones and lacks some. The sample carries roughly 200,000 clones, just under 80% recorded once. Sequencing was performed on peripheral blood. The receptors derive from a woman of 80 years or more with active or convalescent COVID-19.

This clone was seen once. V is TRBV3-1 (or the pseudogene TRBV3-2) and J is TRBJ2-1, with D unresolved. There are 13 residues in the CDR3. V was trimmed by 1 base and J by 10 bases, leaving 11 bases between them. Germline CDR1 LGHDT, CDR2 YNNKEL (reference sequence). The CDR3 DNA sequence: TGTGCCAGCAGCCAAGTAACGAGCAGGGAGCAGTTCTTC. It specifies CASSQVTSREQFF.

CDR3 in amino acids: CATRGLAGTGELFF. In DNA form, the CDR3 reads TGTGCCACCCGGGGACTAGCTGGAACCGGGGAGCTGTTTTTT. V is TRBV19 and J is TRBJ2-2, with TRBD2 identical over 9 bases. The length of the CDR3 is 14 residues. Looked up from germline, CDR1 is LNHDA and CDR2 is SQIVND (reference sequence). Losses at the gene ends were 10 bases for V and 5 bases for J; bases not matched to a gene: 8.

This sequence joins TRBV4-2 and TRBJ1-5; D unclear. This CDR3 has 15 residues. CDR1 LGHNA and CDR2 YNFKEQ come from the germline V gene. The V end lost 2 bases, the J end lost 2 bases, and 10 bases lay between the germline ends. The CDR3 bases are TGTGCCAGCAGCCAATTGGGCACAGGCAATCAGCCCCAGCATTTT. Protein: CASSQLGTGNQPQHF.

For this clone: The sample holds other DNA sequences that translate to the same CDR3. The chain is built from TRBV5-5 and TRBJ1-1, with 7 bases fitting TRBD1. The CDR3 length is 15 residues. In germline, CDR1 is SGHKS, CDR2 YYEKEE (reference sequence). V dropped 3 bases and J dropped 4; count of bases not matched to a gene: 9. CDR3 bases: TGTGCCAGCAGCTCTAAAACAGGGGTAGGCACTGAAGCTTTCTTT. It yields the protein CASSSKTGVGTEAFF.

This clone was seen a few times. J is TRBJ2-5 and V is TRBV2; D perhaps matches TRBD2 (5 bases). The CDR3 has 13 amino acids. The V end was cut by 5 bases, the J end by 4 bases, with 11 bases between. Germline V CDR1 and CDR2: SNHLY, FYNNEI. CDR3 region: CASSRGSLETQYF. The CDR3 nucleotides are TGTGCCAGCAGTCGAGGGAGCTTAGAGACCCAGTACTTC.

The sample holds one count of this clone. The chain couples TRBV2 to TRBJ1-2; D uncertain. The germline CDR1 and CDR2 sequences are SNHLY and FYNNEI. The length of the CDR3 is 14 residues. With 7 bases removed from V and 5 bases from J, the gap between germline ends came to 17 bases. CDR3 amino acids: CASTWWRNPYGYTF. CDR3 sequence (DNA): TGTGCCAGCACGTGGTGGAGAAACCCATATGGCTACACCTTC.

This chain uses TRBV7-8 with TRBJ1-4, with TRBD1 identical over 9 bases. There are 14 residues in the CDR3. J gave up 3 bases and V 5 bases, and 1 base lay outside the gene matches. CDR1 SGHVS and CDR2 FQNEAQ come from the germline V gene. CDR3 amino acids: CASSGQGSNEKLFF. CDR3 coding DNA: TGTGCCAGCAGCGGACAGGGGTCTAATGAAAAACTGTTTTTT.

In this sample, this clone turned up once. The rearrangement links TRBV6-6 to TRBJ2-3; 9 positions agree with TRBD2. Germline CDR1 and CDR2: MNHNY and SVGAGI (reference sequence). The length of the CDR3 is 16 residues. V trimming: 5 bases; J trimming: 2 bases; junction bases outside the gene matches: 8. The DNA of the CDR3 is TGTGCCAGCAGTCCACCGGTAGCGGGGGTCACAGATACGCAGTATTTT. Its protein is CASSPPVAGVTDTQYF.

This sequence joins TRBV5-4 and TRBJ2-3; TRBD2 agrees at 10 bases. Germline V gives CDR1 SGHNT, CDR2 YYREEE (reference sequence). Germline trimming cut 4 bases from V and 15 bases from J; bases unmatched to any gene: 11. The CDR3 extends over 13 amino acids. CDR3 sequence: CASSTTLAGELYF. The CDR3 nucleotides read TGTGCCAGCAGCACCACGCTAGCGGGGGAATTATATTTT.

This chain links TRBV5-1 with TRBJ1-1; D is ambiguous. V was cut by 0 bases and J by 3 bases, with 12 bases left in between. The CDR3 is made up of 15 amino acids. CDR1 and CDR2 from the germline V gene are SGHRS and YFSETQ. DNA of the CDR3: TGCGCCAGCAGCTTGGGAGGAGGACTAGACACTGAAGCTTTCTTT. Translated, it gives CASSLGGGLDTEAFF.

A few counts support this clone. This chain uses TRBV28 with TRBJ2-7; TRBD2 matches at 10 bases. The germline gives CDR1 MDHEN, CDR2 SYDVKM. The CDR3 is made up of 14 amino acids. V was pared by 3 bases and J by 7 bases, with 6 bases of the junction left unmatched. The chain's CDR3 is CASSLPSGGREQYF. The DNA of the CDR3 is TGTGCCAGCAGTTTGCCTAGCGGGGGTCGGGAGCAGTACTTC.

This chain links TRBV5-1 with TRBJ2-1; TRBD2 might be the D (6 bases). Trimming removed 4 bases at V and 5 bases at J, with 16 bases between. The V gene's germline CDR1 is SGHRS and CDR2 YFSETQ. This CDR3 is 15 amino acids long. This CDR3 reads CASSLGPGGNNEQFF. The CDR3 region has the DNA TGCGCCAGCAGCCTAGGGCCCGGGGGAAACAATGAGCAGTTCTTC. Full variable domain (outside the CDR3, taken from reference TRBV5-1 and TRBJ2-1): KAGVTQTPRYLIKTRGQQVTLSCSPISGHRSVSWYQQTPGQGLQFLFEYFSETQRNKGNFPGRFSGRQFSNSRSEMNVSTLELGDSALYLCASSLGPGGNNEQFFGPGTRLTVL.

J is TRBJ2-1 and V is TRBV28, with D possibly TRBD1 on 6 matching bases. The germline gives CDR1 MDHEN, CDR2 SYDVKM. The CDR3 totals 15 residues. V dropped 4 bases and J dropped 0 bases, with 10 bases sitting between them. CDR3 residues: CASSSIRGSYNEQFF. In DNA, the CDR3 is TGTGCCAGCAGTTCTATCAGGGGCTCCTACAATGAGCAGTTCTTC.

The genes are TRBV28 and TRBJ2-7; D might be TRBD1 (6 bases). V lost 3 bases and J lost 2, with 17 bases in between. From germline, CDR1 is MDHEN and CDR2 SYDVKM. CDR3 length: 16 residues. CDR3 loop: CASSLVRQVGAYEQYF. In DNA form, the CDR3 reads TGTGCCAGCAGTTTGGTAAGACAGGTGGGTGCCTACGAGCAGTACTTC.

The chain links TRBV6-6 to TRBJ1-2, with 7 nucleotides matching TRBD1. This CDR3 contains 17 residues. J gave up 1 base and V 5 bases, and 13 bases lay outside the gene matches. Germline V gene data show CDR1 as MNHNY and CDR2 as SVGAGI (reference sequence). The CDR3 spells CASSPNRGVVGNYGYTF. Here the CDR3 DNA reads TGTGCCAGCAGTCCAAACAGGGGAGTAGTAGGTAACTATGGCTACACCTTC.

The J gene is TRBJ1-6, the V gene TRBV9, with D possibly being TRBD1 (6 bases). V dropped 0 bases and J dropped 7 bases, with 17 bases sitting between them. The germline V gene has CDR1 SGDLS and CDR2 YYNGEE. The CDR3 covers 17 residues. CDR3 sequence (DNA): TGTGCCAGCAGCGTAGAAAGGAGGGGGACTATCAATTCACCCCTCCACTTT. Its protein product is CASSVERRGTINSPLHF.

The table lists this clone with a few counts. The chain combines TRBV7-2 with TRBJ2-5, with 11 bases matching TRBD2. Trimming took 0 bases from V and 5 from J; bases not matched to a gene: 11. This CDR3 region has 18 residues. Germline CDR1 and CDR2: SGHTA and FQGNSA. The CDR3 region is CASSLALLAGGLGETQYF. In nucleotides, the CDR3 is TGTGCCAGCAGCTTAGCGCTATTAGCGGGGGGGCTGGGGGAGACCCAGTACTTC.

V gene TRBV21-1 combines with J gene TRBJ2-4; TRBD1 reflects the table's D call only, with no check against the DNA. TRBV21-1 is recorded as a pseudogene. This CDR3 comprises 18 residues. The CDR3 spells CASSKEETGAIPKNIQYF. For the CDR3, the DNA is TGTGCCAGCAGCAAAGAGGAGACAGGGGCAATTCCCAAAAACATTCAGTACTTC.

This rearrangement joins TRBV4-3 to TRBJ1-2; the D gene is possibly TRBD1 (5 bases). V lost 0 bases to trimming and J lost 12 bases, with 14 bases between them. Germline V lookup: CDR1 LGHNA, CDR2 YSLEER. This CDR3 spans 13 amino acids. As DNA, the CDR3 is TGCGCCAGCAGCCAAGATCTTGGGGGGGGAAACACCTTC. Its protein is CASSQDLGGGNTF.

This chain connects TRBV5-1 to TRBJ2-3; 7 nucleotides agree with TRBD1. Germline V gene lookup returns CDR1 SGHRS and CDR2 YFSETQ. The CDR3 is 14 amino acids. V shed 4 bases and J 4 bases; nucleotides not matched to a gene: 6. The CDR3 DNA reads TGCGCCAGCAGCGACCCGACAGGGCCAGATACGCAGTATTTT. Translated, it gives CASSDPTGPDTQYF.

The chain is built from TRBV18 and TRBJ1-1, with TRBD1 identical over 11 bases. The CDR3 contains 14 residues. Germline V gene sequence: CDR1 KGHSH, CDR2 LQKENI. J was trimmed by 2 bases and V by 5 bases; bases with no gene match: 1. CDR3 bases: TGTGCCAGCTCAGGACAGGGGGCAAACACTGAAGCTTTCTTT. It encodes CASSGQGANTEAFF.

The rearrangement joins TRBV7-9 to TRBJ1-1, with D tentatively TRBD1 (5 bases). Germline CDR1 and CDR2: SEHNR and FQNEAQ (reference sequence). V lost 3 bases to trimming and J lost 1 base, with 12 bases between them. The CDR3 loop spans 15 amino acids. The DNA for the CDR3 is TGTGCCAGCAGCTTCACCCAGGGTAGGAACACTGAAGCTTTCTTT. It yields the protein CASSFTQGRNTEAFF.

The chain has TRBV11-2 and TRBJ1-2; TRBD1 matches at 7 bases. The CDR3 runs 17 residues. Germline loops: CDR1 SGHAT, CDR2 FQNNGV. V dropped 1 base and J dropped 0; count of bases not matched to a gene: 8. DNA for the CDR3: TGTGCCAGCAGCTTAGGCACAGGGGCCATAGCTAACTATGGCTACACCTTC. Translated, it gives CASSLGTGAIANYGYTF.

The V gene is TRBV5-6, the J gene TRBJ2-7, with a tentative D call TRBD2 (5 bases). The CDR3 has 13 residues. CDR1 and CDR2 (germline): SGHDT, YYEEEE. With 1 base removed from V and 1 base from J, the gap between germline ends came to 6 bases. CDR3 in DNA: TGTGCCAGCAGCTTGCGGGGTTCCTACGAGCAGTACTTC. This codes for CASSLRGSYEQYF.

This clone was seen at least ten times. CDR3 coding DNA: TGTGCCAGCAGTAAGGCGACAGGACCCTCGGGTGAGCAGTTCTTC. Protein: CASSKATGPSGEQFF. The rearrangement uses TRBV9 and TRBJ2-1, with a weak D call TRBD1 (6 bases). The germline CDR1 and CDR2 sequences are SGDLS and YYNGEE. The CDR3 totals 15 residues. V lost 5 bases to trimming and J lost 9 bases, with 21 bases between them. Together with reference TRBV9 and TRBJ2-1, the CDR3 gives the full variable domain: DSGVTQTPKHLITATGQRVTLRCSPRSGDLSVYWYQQSLDQGLQFLIQYYNGEERAKGNILERFSAQQFPDLHSELNLSSLELGDSALYFCASSKATGPSGEQFFGPGTRLTVL.

The CDR3 sequence: CASSLGPGQDNQPQHF. The CDR3 DNA follows: TGCGCCAGCAGCCTGGGACCGGGACAGGACAATCAGCCCCAGCATTTT. The rearrangement joins TRBV5-1 to TRBJ1-5; 8 bases match TRBD1. From germline, CDR1 is SGHRS and CDR2 YFSETQ. The V and J ends lost 4 bases and 3 bases, in that order; junction bases with no gene match: 9. The length of the CDR3 is 16 residues.

V usage is TRBV5-1 and J usage is TRBJ1-2; 8 nucleotides line up with TRBD1. Germline lookup yields CDR1 SGHRS and CDR2 YFSETQ. The V gene end was trimmed by 4 bases and the J gene end by 6 bases; junction bases not matched to a gene: 17. The CDR3 consists of 17 residues. The CDR3 DNA is TGCGCCAGCAGCGCTGACAGGGGACTCCATCCTGCGGATGGCTACACCTTC. Protein sequence: CASSADRGLHPADGYTF. Combining the CDR3 with reference TRBV5-1 and TRBJ1-2 gives the whole variable domain KAGVTQTPRYLIKTRGQQVTLSCSPISGHRSVSWYQQTPGQGLQFLFEYFSETQRNKGNFPGRFSGRQFSNSRSEMNVSTLELGDSALYLCASSADRGLHPADGYTFGSGTRLTVV.

This rearrangement joins TRBV25-1 to TRBJ1-5; TRBD1 is a possible D gene (6 bases). The V gene lost 6 bases and the J gene lost 3 bases, with 12 bases spanning the gap. The CDR3 is 14 amino acids. The germline gives CDR1 MGHDK, CDR2 SYGVNS. Here the CDR3 DNA reads TGTGCCAGCAGCCCGGGACAAATCAATCAGCCCCAGCATTTT. It is translated as CASSPGQINQPQHF.